The T cell receptor (beta chain) under discussion was sequenced for a study of identical twins. Per the germline V gene, CDR1 is LNHDA and CDR2 is SQIVND (reference sequence). The V end was cut by 3 bases, the J end by 5 bases, with 23 bases between. This CDR3 spans 18 amino acids. TCRdb itself ran the 5' RACE reads through MiXCR, one entry per CDR3 protein. The sample consists of around 1.7 million distinct CDR3 sequences, about 30% of them appearing once. This clonotype was picked up one time. Sequencing input: cord blood. The rearrangement links TRBV19 to TRBJ1-5; no clear D. This sequence was found in a newborn girl in good health. CDR3 protein: CASSMAAPLGRGDQPQHF. CDR3 in DNA: TGTGCCAGTAGTATGGCGGCCCCACTCGGACGGGGTGATCAGCCCCAGCATTTT.